These T cell receptor beta chains were read from a single sample in a study of blood T cell repertoires in COVID-19. Measured with immunoSEQ multiplex PCR; TCRdb has only the in-frame clones, and not every one. The data contain about 210,000 clones, approximately 89% of them singletons. Sequenced material: peripheral blood. All receptors come from a middle-aged woman with acute or convalescent COVID-19. CDR3s include the opening cysteine and the closing phenylalanine or tryptophan. The order of the fields is CDR3 DNA, CDR3 protein, V gene, J gene, clone size, D gene. A D gene is named only where the DNA matches it firmly. A row's size may be missing; if present it is once, few, many or a size class.

CDR3 DNA: TGTGCCTGGAGTGTCGGGTCCTTGGGCTATGGCTACACCTTC; CDR3 protein: CAWSVGSLGYGYTF; V gene: TRBV30; J gene: TRBJ1-2; clone size: -; D gene: -
CDR3 DNA: TGTGCTAGTAGCGGGGGCCGTGCTAGCACAGATACGCAGTATTTT; CDR3 protein: CASSGGRASTDTQYF; V gene: TRBV12-5; J gene: TRBJ2-3; clone size: -; D gene: TRBD2
CDR3 DNA: TGTGCCAGCAGCGGTTCCCTCACTTCAGATACGCAGTATTTT; CDR3 protein: CASSGSLTSDTQYF; V gene: TRBV9; J gene: TRBJ2-3; clone size: -; D gene: -
CDR3 DNA: TGTGCCAGCTCAAATGTGCGGGGGCCGTCTGGAAACACCATATATTTT; CDR3 protein: CASSNVRGPSGNTIYF; V gene: TRBV18; J gene: TRBJ1-3; clone size: once; D gene: -
CDR3 DNA: TGTGCCAGCAGCTTAGGGACAGGACAACCCTACGAAAAACTGTTTTTT; CDR3 protein: CASSLGTGQPYEKLFF; V gene: TRBV7-9; J gene: TRBJ1-4; clone size: -; D gene: TRBD1
CDR3 DNA: TGTGCCAGCAGTCAACCCGGAGGGGGCGAAGCTTTCTTT; CDR3 protein: CASSQPGGGEAFF; V gene: TRBV27; J gene: TRBJ1-1; clone size: -; D gene: TRBD1
CDR3 DNA: TGTGCCAGCAGCCCGGAGGGGGGGCGAACTAATGAAAAACTGTTTTTT; CDR3 protein: CASSPEGGRTNEKLFF; V gene: TRBV5-4; J gene: TRBJ1-4; clone size: -; D gene: -
CDR3 DNA: TGTGCCAGCAGGGATGGCACTAGCTCCTACAATGAGCAGTTCTTC; CDR3 protein: CASRDGTSSYNEQFF; V gene: TRBV27; J gene: TRBJ2-1; clone size: -; D gene: -
CDR3 DNA: TGTGCCAGCAGCTACACCGGGACAGGGGTCTATGGCTACACCTTC; CDR3 protein: CASSYTGTGVYGYTF; V gene: TRBV11-2; J gene: TRBJ1-2; clone size: -; D gene: TRBD1
CDR3 DNA: TGTGCCAGCAGTGAAGGGCCCTCCCCCTACAATGAGCAGTTCTTC; CDR3 protein: CASSEGPSPYNEQFF; V gene: TRBV6-1; J gene: TRBJ2-1; clone size: few; D gene: -
CDR3 DNA: TGTGCCAGGGGCCTCCTTGGGCAGGGCATCACAGATACGCAGTATTTT; CDR3 protein: CARGLLGQGITDTQYF; V gene: TRBV19; J gene: TRBJ2-3; clone size: -; D gene: -
CDR3 DNA: TGTGCCAGCAGGGACAGGCGGAACACTGAAGCTTTCTTT; CDR3 protein: CASRDRRNTEAFF; V gene: TRBV7-8; J gene: TRBJ1-1; clone size: -; D gene: TRBD1
CDR3 DNA: TGTGCCAGCAGCGGGTCCAAGCGCAAGGATGAGAATGAGCAGTTCTTC; CDR3 protein: CASSGSKRKDENEQFF; V gene: TRBV9; J gene: TRBJ2-1; clone size: -; D gene: -
CDR3 DNA: TGCAGCGAGAGACAGGGGGCAAATGAGCAGTTCTTC; CDR3 protein: CSERQGANEQFF; V gene: TRBV29-1; J gene: TRBJ2-1; clone size: once; D gene: TRBD1
CDR3 DNA: TGTGCCAGCAGCTCTCCTGCTCAGGGGATGAAGTCACCCCTCCACTTT; CDR3 protein: CASSSPAQGMKSPLHF; V gene: TRBV5-4; J gene: TRBJ1-6; clone size: medium-sized; D gene: -
CDR3 DNA: TGTGCCAGCAGCCCCCGAGGGACATCGTCGGCCCACACAGATACGCAGTATTTT; CDR3 protein: CASSPRGTSSAHTDTQYF; V gene: TRBV7-6; J gene: TRBJ2-3; clone size: -; D gene: -
CDR3 DNA: TGTGCCAGCACGGGGGGGAGGGGGCCTCATGAGACCCAGTACTTC; CDR3 protein: CASTGGRGPHETQYF; V gene: TRBV28; J gene: TRBJ2-5; clone size: -; D gene: -
CDR3 DNA: TGTGCCAGCAGTTTATTATACCCGGGAGGTGAAGCTTTCTTT; CDR3 protein: CASSLLYPGGEAFF; V gene: TRBV27; J gene: TRBJ1-1; clone size: -; D gene: -